This is a list of T cell receptor beta chains from one sample in a study of T-cell memory formation after mild COVID-19. TCRdb re-called the 5' RACE reads through MiXCR, storing one row per CDR3 protein. Counted here are a few hundred thousand distinct CDR3 sequences, approximately 29% occurring once; the ten biggest clones make up roughly 13%. The sequenced sample consisted of PBMCs or a T cell subset sorted from them (not recorded which). The receptors come from an adult woman who had mild COVID-19 (a few samples of this study predate the infection). Cell type and time point are not known. Both conserved end residues are part of each CDR3. The D gene is left open where the match is weak. Some rows mark clone size as missing; the rest say once, few, many or name a class of expanded clone.

TRBJ1-3,few,NA,TRBV12-3/TRBV12-4,CASSPGGIGGSYGNTIYF,TGTGCCAGCAGCCCCGGGGGTATAGGGGGATCGTATGGAAACACCATATATTTT
TRBJ1-5,once,TRBD1,TRBV7-9,CASSLDPYLTGGNQPQHF,TGTGCCAGCAGCTTAGACCCGTACCTGACAGGGGGCAATCAGCCCCAGCATTTT
TRBJ2-3,few,TRBD2,TRBV7-9,CASSSWTSGSADTQYF,TGTGCCAGCAGCTCCTGGACTAGCGGGAGTGCAGATACGCAGTATTTT
TRBJ1-2,NA,NA,TRBV18,CASSPSQPESYGYTF,TGTGCCAGCTCACCATCACAGCCCGAGAGCTATGGCTACACCTTC
TRBJ1-1,NA,TRBD1,TRBV19,CASSPITGGYTEAFF,TGTGCCAGTAGTCCAATAACAGGGGGCTACACTGAAGCTTTCTTT
TRBJ2-3,NA,TRBD1,TRBV7-2,CASSNPGQGWFQADTQYF,TGTGCCAGCAGCAATCCGGGACAGGGTTGGTTTCAAGCAGATACGCAGTATTTT
TRBJ1-5,NA,NA,TRBV24-1,CATSDPRDDQPQHF,TGTGCCACCAGTGATCCTAGGGATGATCAGCCCCAGCATTTT
TRBJ2-7,NA,TRBD1,TRBV27,CASSAGTAPYEQYF,TGTGCCAGCTCGGCCGGGACAGCACCCTACGAGCAGTACTTC
TRBJ2-3,NA,NA,TRBV12-3/TRBV12-4,CASITSADTQYF,TGTGCCAGCATAACCAGCGCAGATACGCAGTATTTT
TRBJ2-5,NA,TRBD1,TRBV24-1,CATSDFGQEVTQYF,TGTGCCACCAGTGATTTCGGACAGGAGGTGACCCAGTACTTC
TRBJ2-7,few,TRBD2,TRBV6-5,CASSRIAGASYEQYF,TGTGCCAGCAGCCGCATAGCGGGAGCTTCCTACGAGCAGTACTTC
TRBJ2-3,few,TRBD2,TRBV10-3,CAISDRGSADTQYF,TGTGCCATCAGTGATCGCGGGAGTGCAGATACGCAGTATTTT
TRBJ2-2,NA,TRBD1,TRBV12-3/TRBV12-4,CASSLQGAVPGELFF,TGTGCCAGCAGTTTACAGGGGGCAGTGCCCGGGGAGCTGTTTTTT
TRBJ2-2,NA,NA,TRBV13,CASSSTGGLGELFF,TGTGCCAGCAGCTCCACCGGGGGGCTGGGGGAGCTGTTTTTT
TRBJ2-5,few,TRBD2,TRBV20-1,CSALGFLAGETQYF,TGCAGCGCCTTAGGCTTCCTAGCGGGGGAGACCCAGTACTTC
TRBJ2-1,NA,TRBD2,TRBV18,CASSPPGRAGYNEQFF,TGTGCCAGCTCACCACCGGGGAGGGCTGGCTACAATGAGCAGTTCTTC
TRBJ2-7,NA,NA,TRBV12-3/TRBV12-4,CASSPKAPGFEQYF,TGTGCCAGCAGTCCGAAAGCACCAGGGTTCGAGCAGTACTTC
TRBJ2-3,few,NA,TRBV5-5,CASSLAVLGTDTQYF,TGTGCCAGCAGCTTGGCCGTGCTAGGTACAGATACGCAGTATTTT
TRBJ2-5,few,TRBD1,TRBV29-1,CSGLDGPGQGAETQYF,TGCAGCGGTCTTGATGGCCCGGGACAGGGGGCAGAGACCCAGTACTTC
TRBJ1-1,few,NA,TRBV12-3/TRBV12-4,CASSWGETLERNTEAFF,TGTGCCAGCAGTTGGGGGGAGACACTCGAGAGGAACACTGAAGCTTTCTTT
TRBJ2-7,few,TRBD1,TRBV4-1,CASSQGGGQGSYEQYF,TGCGCCAGCAGCCAAGGTGGAGGACAGGGATCCTACGAGCAGTACTTC
TRBJ2-2,NA,NA,TRBV5-1,CASSLVFDTGELFF,TGCGCCAGCAGCTTGGTATTTGACACCGGGGAGCTGTTTTTT
TRBJ2-5,NA,NA,TRBV7-9,CASSPRSGKETQYF,TGTGCCAGCAGCCCCAGGTCAGGGAAAGAGACCCAGTACTTC
TRBJ1-1,few,NA,TRBV5-1,CASSLGQTGVNTEAFF,TGCGCCAGCAGCTTGGGACAGACTGGGGTGAACACTGAAGCTTTCTTT